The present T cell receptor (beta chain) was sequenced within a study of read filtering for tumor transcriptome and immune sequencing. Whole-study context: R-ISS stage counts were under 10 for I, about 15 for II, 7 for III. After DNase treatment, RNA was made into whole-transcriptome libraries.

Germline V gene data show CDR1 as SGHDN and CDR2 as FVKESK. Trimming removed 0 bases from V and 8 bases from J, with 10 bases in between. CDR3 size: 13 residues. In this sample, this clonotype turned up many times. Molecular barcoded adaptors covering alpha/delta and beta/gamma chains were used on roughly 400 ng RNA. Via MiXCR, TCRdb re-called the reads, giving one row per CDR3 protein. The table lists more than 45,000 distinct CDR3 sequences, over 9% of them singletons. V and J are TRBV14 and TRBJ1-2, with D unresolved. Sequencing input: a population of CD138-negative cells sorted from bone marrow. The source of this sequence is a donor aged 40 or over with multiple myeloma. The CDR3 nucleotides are TGTGCCAGCAGCCAAGATAGGGATGTCGGCTACACCTTC. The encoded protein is CASSQDRDVGYTF.